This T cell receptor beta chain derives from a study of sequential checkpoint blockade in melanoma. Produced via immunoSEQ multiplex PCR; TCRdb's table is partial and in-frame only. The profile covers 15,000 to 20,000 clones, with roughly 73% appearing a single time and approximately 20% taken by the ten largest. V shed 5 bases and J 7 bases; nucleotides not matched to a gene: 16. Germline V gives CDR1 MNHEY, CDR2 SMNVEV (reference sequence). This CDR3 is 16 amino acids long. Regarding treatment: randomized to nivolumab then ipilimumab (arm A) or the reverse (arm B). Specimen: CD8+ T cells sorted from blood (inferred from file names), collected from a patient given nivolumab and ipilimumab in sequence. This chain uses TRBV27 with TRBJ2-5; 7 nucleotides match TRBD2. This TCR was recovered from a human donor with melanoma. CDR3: CASSPSHPGGVGTQYF. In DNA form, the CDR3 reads TGTGCCAGCAGTCCCAGTCACCCGGGGGGTGTTGGGACCCAGTACTTC.